These 4 T cell receptor beta chains were all obtained from the same sample, sequenced in a study of shared clonotypes between healthy human individuals. TCRdb's copy holds only in-frame clones and misses some; the assay was immunoSEQ multiplex PCR. In the table there are approximately 1,000,000 clones, 70% to 80% of which are singletons. The sample was memory CD4+ T cells from PBMCs. Subset noted: CD45RA-negative fraction. All receptors come from a man between 18 and 35 years old in good health. Some clones in this sample may be carry-over from other donors' samples.

The chain joins TRBV4-3 to TRBJ2-1, with 11 bases aligning to TRBD2. The CDR3 has 16 residues. The V gene's germline CDR1 is LGHNA and CDR2 YSLEER. V dropped 3 bases and J dropped 3; count of bases not matched to a gene: 4. The CDR3 DNA sequence: TGCGCCAGCAGCCACTCCGGGACTAGCGGCTACAATGAGCAGTTCTTC. This sequence encodes CASSHSGTSGYNEQFF.

This clone was recorded a few times. The same CDR3 also results from other DNA sequences found in this sample. This chain joins TRBV9 and TRBJ1-2; D remains ambiguous. This CDR3 spans 13 amino acids. Germline V gives CDR1 SGDLS, CDR2 YYNGEE. Between the trimmed V and J ends, which lost 0 bases and 4 bases, there was a span of 7 bases. CDR3 DNA: TGTGCCAGCAGCGTAGACCGGGGCTATGGCTACACCTTC. Translation: CASSVDRGYGYTF.

The chain carries TRBV5-8 and TRBJ2-3; 9 positions match TRBD1. CDR1 and CDR2 (germline): SGHTS, YDEGEE. The junction had 6 bases not matched to a gene; V was cut back by 4 bases and J by 0 bases. The length of the CDR3 is 16 residues. The CDR3 DNA reads TGTGCCAGCAGCCCCTGGGGACAGGGCAGCACAGATACGCAGTATTTT. Its translation: CASSPWGQGSTDTQYF.

Comment on this clone: A far bigger clonotype differs at one base, so this is likely a read error. Other DNA sequences of this sample code for an identical CDR3. This chain connects TRBV4-1 to TRBJ2-1, with 9 bases matching TRBD1. The CDR3 loop spans 17 amino acids. Per germline, CDR1 MGHRA and CDR2 YSYEKL. The CDR3: CASSGQGSLSSYNEQFF. CDR3 coding DNA: TGCGCCAGCAGCGGACAGGGGTCGTTGTCATCCTACAATGAACAGTTCTTC.